One and the same sample provided the 18 T cell receptor beta chains below, sequenced in a study of CD8 T cells in ankylosing spondylitis. TCRdb ran MiXCR on the 5' RACE reads and lists one entry per CDR3 protein. Among 250,000 to 400,000 distinct CDR3 sequences listed, roughly 12% were seen once. Source material: blood, either unsorted or a sorted T cell fraction (not recorded which). Receptor source: a female donor with ankylosing spondylitis or in good health (not recorded which).

This clonotype turned up a few times. J is TRBJ1-5 and V is TRBV19; D call uncertain. Trimming took 9 bases from V and 1 from J, leaving 13 bases between them. The length of the CDR3 is 14 residues. Germline-derived CDR1 and CDR2 are LNHDA and SQIVND (reference sequence). The CDR3 DNA is TGTGCCAGCACCAATAAACCAAGCAATCAGCCCCAGCATTTT. Protein sequence: CASTNKPSNQPQHF.

V usage is TRBV29-1 and J usage is TRBJ2-3; 9 bases are a match to TRBD1. The CDR3 is made up of 16 amino acids. V gave up 6 bases and J gave up 6 bases; unmatched junction bases: 16. Germline loops: CDR1 SQVTM, CDR2 ANQGSEA. The CDR3 spells CSVGTGFDPNIDTQYF. The CDR3 DNA is TGCAGCGTGGGGACAGGGTTTGATCCGAATATCGATACGCAGTATTTT.

The sample holds many counts of this clonotype. The chain uses TRBV24-1 and TRBJ2-7; possible D gene TRBD1, 5 bases. Germline assignment: CDR1 KGHDR and CDR2 SFDVKD. This CDR3 spans 16 amino acids. Trimming took 3 bases from V and 0 from J, leaving 14 bases between them. The CDR3 DNA sequence: TGTGCCACCAGTGATAAAGGACACCGAGGCTCCTACGAGCAGTACTTC. Translated: CATSDKGHRGSYEQYF.

This clonotype showed up just a few times. The chain couples TRBV20-1 to TRBJ1-4; 9 positions match TRBD1. Germline lookup yields CDR1 DFQATT and CDR2 SNEGSKA (reference sequence). This CDR3 is 16 amino acids long. The ends lost 0 bases at V and 5 bases at J; junction bases unmatched: 7. The chain's CDR3 is CSARDTGGSTNEKLFF. The CDR3 DNA is TGCAGTGCTAGAGATACAGGGGGCTCCACAAATGAAAAACTGTTTTTT.

The J gene is TRBJ2-5, the V gene TRBV20-1; maybe TRBD2 (6 bases). Trimming left V 6 bases short and J 2 bases short, with 13 bases between. CDR3 size: 13 residues. Germline loops: CDR1 DFQATT, CDR2 SNEGSKA (reference sequence). The CDR3 here is CSALTGEQETQYF. Written as DNA, the CDR3 is TGCAGTGCCCTTACGGGGGAACAAGAGACCCAGTACTTC.

The chain uses TRBV12-3 or TRBV12-4 and TRBJ2-1, with a weak D call TRBD1 (6 bases). The V gene lost 5 bases and the J gene lost 0 bases, with 14 bases spanning the gap. The CDR3 is made up of 16 amino acids. CDR3: CASSLGDTLSYNEQFF. CDR3 nucleotides: TGTGCCAGCAGTCTGGGGGACACCCTCTCCTACAATGAGCAGTTCTTC.

About this clonotype itself: A read error is possible here, since a much larger clone lies one base away. The chain recombines TRBV12-3 or TRBV12-4 with TRBJ1-1; no definite D call. This CDR3 contains 15 residues. The CDR3 nucleotides read TGTGCCAGCAGTTCCTACGAGGGCTGGAACACTGAAGCTCTCTTT. Its translation: CASSSYEGWNTEALF.

This clonotype was seen ten or more times. The V and J genes are TRBV29-1 and TRBJ2-3; D possibly corresponds to TRBD1 (5 bases). CDR1 is SQVTM and CDR2 is ANQGSEA in the germline V gene. Between the trimmed V and J ends, which lost 6 bases and 3 bases, there was a span of 19 bases. The CDR3 totals 15 residues. The CDR3 sequence: CSVRRGASLTDTQYF. The CDR3 bases are TGCAGCGTCCGCCGTGGGGCGTCTCTGACAGATACGCAGTATTTT.

The chain employs TRBV9 and TRBJ2-7; 7 bases map to TRBD1. Unmatched junction bases numbered 10, after V lost 4 bases and J lost 3 bases. The CDR3 is 15 residues long. Germline CDR1 and CDR2: SGDLS and YYNGEE. Here the CDR3 reads CASSTSPGQHYEQYF. The CDR3 region has the DNA TGTGCCAGCAGCACTTCCCCGGGACAGCACTACGAGCAGTACTTC. Full variable domain (outside the CDR3, taken from reference TRBV9 and TRBJ2-7): DSGVTQTPKHLITATGQRVTLRCSPRSGDLSVYWYQQSLDQGLQFLIQYYNGEERAKGNILERFSAQQFPDLHSELNLSSLELGDSALYFCASSTSPGQHYEQYFGPGTRLTVT.

The V call is TRBV3-1, the J call TRBJ2-5; 12 positions agree with TRBD2. The CDR3 runs 15 residues. Trimming at V came to 4 bases and at J to 5 bases, leaving 5 bases not matched to a gene. CDR1 is LGHDT, CDR2 YNNKEL, per germline (reference sequence). The CDR3 loop is CASSLTSGGGETQYF. The CDR3 nucleotides read TGTGCCAGCAGCCTGACTAGCGGGGGTGGGGAGACCCAGTACTTC.

This clonotype was found a few times. The V gene is TRBV10-3, the J gene TRBJ2-5; TRBD2 matches at 8 bases. The V and J ends lost 10 bases and 1 base, in that order; junction bases with no gene match: 5. From germline, CDR1 is ENHRY and CDR2 SYGVKD. The CDR3 has 13 amino acids. The CDR3: CATGRGTQETQYF. The CDR3 nucleotides read TGTGCCACCGGGAGGGGGACCCAAGAGACCCAGTACTTC.

This clonotype was picked up many times. Written as DNA, the CDR3 is TGTGCCAGCAGTCGAGGGGGCCTTAGGCAGCCCCAGCATTTT. Translation: CASSRGGLRQPQHF. This sequence joins TRBV6-2 or TRBV6-3 and TRBJ1-5; 7 bases fit TRBD1. The length of the CDR3 is 14 residues. Per germline, CDR1 MNHEY and CDR2 SVGEGT. With 5 bases clipped from V and 7 bases from J, the junction kept 8 bases outside the gene matches.

This clonotype has a handful of counts. The chain is built from TRBV2 and TRBJ1-6; D is undetermined. Trimming shortened V by 5 bases and J by 6 bases, and 14 bases separated the two germline ends. CDR1 SNHLY and CDR2 FYNNEI come from the germline V gene. CDR3 size: 15 residues. CDR3 sequence: CASSSLPGGNSPLHF. For the CDR3, the DNA is TGTGCCAGCAGTTCCCTCCCGGGAGGTAATTCACCCCTCCACTTT.

This clonotype has a count of ten or more. The chain links TRBV9 to TRBJ1-5; no firm D call. Trimming took 2 bases from V and 4 from J, leaving 4 bases between them. The CDR3 is 12 residues long. The germline CDR1 and CDR2 sequences are SGDLS and YYNGEE. CDR3: CASSVGNQPQHF. The CDR3 nucleotides read TGTGCCAGCAGCGTTGGAAATCAGCCCCAGCATTTT.

V usage is TRBV20-1 and J usage is TRBJ2-2, with TRBD2 matching over 8 bases. Germline assignment: CDR1 DFQATT and CDR2 SNEGSKA (reference sequence). V was clipped by 2 bases and J by 1 base; unmatched bases: 6. The CDR3 has 16 residues. In DNA, the CDR3 is TGCAGTGCTAGACCCCCAGCGGGGGTGAACACCGGGGAGCTGTTTTTT. Amino acid sequence: CSARPPAGVNTGELFF.

This clonotype was counted ten times or more. This chain connects TRBV20-1 to TRBJ2-3; 10 positions match TRBD1. The junction had 4 bases not matched to a gene; V was cut back by 3 bases and J by 7 bases. Germline V CDR1 and CDR2: DFQATT, SNEGSKA (reference sequence). The CDR3 totals 13 residues. CDR3 sequence reads: CSARTGGANTQYF. DNA for the CDR3: TGCAGTGCTAGGACAGGGGGCGCAAATACGCAGTATTTT.

This clonotype was detected ten times or more. The genes are TRBV11-3 and TRBJ2-2; tentatively, D is TRBD2 (6 bases). The CDR3 is 14 amino acids. Germline loops: CDR1 SGHNT, CDR2 YENEEA. With 0 bases removed from V and 7 bases from J, the gap between germline ends came to 9 bases. CDR3 DNA: TGTGCCAGCAGCTTAGATCGCGGGGACGGGGAGCTGTTTTTT. It yields the protein CASSLDRGDGELFF.

This clonotype was counted at least ten times. V usage is TRBV12-3 or TRBV12-4 and J usage is TRBJ2-7; the D gene is possibly TRBD2 (5 bases). Trimming stripped 7 bases from V and 2 bases from J, with 15 bases between. CDR3 length: 14 residues. The chain's CDR3 is CASTLGPGTYEQYF. Here the CDR3 DNA reads TGTGCCAGCACCCTCGGTCCGGGGACCTACGAGCAGTACTTC.